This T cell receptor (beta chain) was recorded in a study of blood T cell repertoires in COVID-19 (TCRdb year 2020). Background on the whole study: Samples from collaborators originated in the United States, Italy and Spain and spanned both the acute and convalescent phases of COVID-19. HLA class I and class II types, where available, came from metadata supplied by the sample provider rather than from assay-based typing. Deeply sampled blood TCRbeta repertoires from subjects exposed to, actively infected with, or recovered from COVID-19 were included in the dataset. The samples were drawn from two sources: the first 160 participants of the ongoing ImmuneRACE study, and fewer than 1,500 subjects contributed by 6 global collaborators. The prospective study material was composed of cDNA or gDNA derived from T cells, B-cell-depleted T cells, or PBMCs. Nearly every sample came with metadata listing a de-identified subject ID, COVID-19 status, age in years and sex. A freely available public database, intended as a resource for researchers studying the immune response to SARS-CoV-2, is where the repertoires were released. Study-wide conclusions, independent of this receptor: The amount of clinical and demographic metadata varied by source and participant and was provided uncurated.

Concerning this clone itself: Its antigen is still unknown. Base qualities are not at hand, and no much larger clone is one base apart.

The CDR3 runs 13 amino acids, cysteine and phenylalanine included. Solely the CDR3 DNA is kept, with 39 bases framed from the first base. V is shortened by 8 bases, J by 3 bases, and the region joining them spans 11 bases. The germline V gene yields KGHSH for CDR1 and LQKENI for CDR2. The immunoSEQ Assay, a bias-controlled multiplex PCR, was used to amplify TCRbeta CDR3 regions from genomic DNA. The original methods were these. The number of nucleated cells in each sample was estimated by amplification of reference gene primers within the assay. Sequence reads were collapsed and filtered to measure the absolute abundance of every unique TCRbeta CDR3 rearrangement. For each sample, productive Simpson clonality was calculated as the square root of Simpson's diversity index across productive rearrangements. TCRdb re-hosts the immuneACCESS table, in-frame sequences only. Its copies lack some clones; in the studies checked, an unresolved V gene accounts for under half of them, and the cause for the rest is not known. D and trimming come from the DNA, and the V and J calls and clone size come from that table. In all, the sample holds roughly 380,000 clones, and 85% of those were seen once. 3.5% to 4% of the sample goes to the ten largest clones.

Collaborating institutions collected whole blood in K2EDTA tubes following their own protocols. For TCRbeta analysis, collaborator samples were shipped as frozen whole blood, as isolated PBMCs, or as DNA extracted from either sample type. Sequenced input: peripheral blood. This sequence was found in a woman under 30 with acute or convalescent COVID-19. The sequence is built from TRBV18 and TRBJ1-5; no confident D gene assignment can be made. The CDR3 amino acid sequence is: CASAEGNNQPQHF. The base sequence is TGTGCCAGCGCCGAGGGTAACAATCAGCCCCAGCATTTT.